This is a list of T cell receptor beta chains from one sample in a study of molecular identifiers for immune sequencing clone quantification. TCRdb redid the calling of the PCR reads with MiXCR, one entry per CDR3 protein. Here the sample spans approximately 90,000 distinct CDR3 sequences, about 24% being singletons. Sequencing used naive CD8+ T cells from blood, with Jurkat cell RNA spiked in. These receptors all come from a human donor in good health. Some libraries in this study had Jurkat cell RNA spiked in. CDR3s include the opening cysteine and the closing phenylalanine or tryptophan. Each record gives: D gene, V gene, clone size, J gene, CDR3 protein, CDR3 DNA. The D gene is left open where the match is weak. Size tells how often a clone was seen (once, few, many) or the class of an expanded clone, and some rows leave it out.

D: .; V: TRBV12-3/TRBV12-4; size: .; J: TRBJ1-1; CDR3: CASSFNANTEAFF; DNA: TGTGCCAGCAGTTTCAATGCGAACACTGAAGCTTTCTTT
D: .; V: TRBV6-5; size: many; J: TRBJ1-4; CDR3: CASSYSAPPTNEKLFF; DNA: TGTGCCAGCAGTTACTCCGCACCACCAACTAATGAAAAACTGTTTTTT
D: .; V: TRBV2; size: .; J: TRBJ2-7; CDR3: CASSEEGVSYEQYF; DNA: TGTGCCAGCAGTGAAGAGGGAGTCTCCTACGAGCAGTACTTC
D: .; V: TRBV4-3; size: many; J: TRBJ2-2; CDR3: CASSQFGGRTSGELFF; DNA: TGCGCCAGCAGCCAATTCGGGGGGCGAACCTCCGGGGAGCTGTTTTTT
D: TRBD1; V: TRBV20-1; size: .; J: TRBJ1-5; CDR3: CSARDMRGPRTDTQHF; DNA: TGCAGTGCTAGAGATATGAGGGGGCCCCGCACAGATACGCAGCATTTT
D: TRBD2; V: TRBV4-1; size: many; J: TRBJ2-2; CDR3: CASSESGAPNTGELFF; DNA: TGCGCCAGCAGCGAAAGCGGGGCCCCGAACACCGGGGAGCTGTTTTTT
D: TRBD2; V: TRBV9; size: many; J: TRBJ2-3; CDR3: CASSKRESWADTQYF; DNA: TGTGCCAGCAGTAAGCGGGAGTCGTGGGCAGATACGCAGTATTTT
D: .; V: TRBV6-5; size: few; J: TRBJ2-7; CDR3: CASSSGHPYEQYF; DNA: TGTGCCAGCAGCTCGGGACACCCCTACGAGCAGTACTTC
D: TRBD2; V: TRBV10-3; size: many; J: TRBJ2-3; CDR3: CATRLAGEDTQYF; DNA: TGTGCCACCCGACTAGCGGGGGAAGATACGCAGTATTTT
D: .; V: TRBV27; size: many; J: TRBJ2-7; CDR3: CASSPGQRYEQYF; DNA: TGTGCCAGCAGTCCCGGACAGCGCTACGAGCAGTACTTC
D: TRBD2; V: TRBV7-2; size: .; J: TRBJ2-7; CDR3: CASGPDLGLAAPERYF; DNA: TGTGCCAGCGGCCCCGATTTGGGACTAGCTGCGCCCGAGCGGTACTTC
D: TRBD1; V: TRBV13; size: few; J: TRBJ2-7; CDR3: CASSGGGQGAYEQYF; DNA: TGTGCCAGCAGCGGGGGTGGACAGGGGGCCTACGAGCAGTACTTC
D: .; V: TRBV6-5; size: many; J: TRBJ1-5; CDR3: CASSYQGGQPQHF; DNA: TGTGCCAGCAGTTACCAGGGTGGACAGCCCCAGCATTTT
D: .; V: TRBV6-2/TRBV6-3; size: few; J: TRBJ2-3; CDR3: CASSPPDAWGTDTQYF; DNA: TGTGCCAGCAGTCCGCCCGACGCTTGGGGCACAGATACGCAGTATTTT
D: TRBD1; V: TRBV27; size: many; J: TRBJ1-2; CDR3: CASSLQGASYGYTF; DNA: TGTGCCAGCAGTCTACAGGGGGCTAGCTATGGCTACACCTTC
D: .; V: TRBV15; size: .; J: TRBJ1-2; CDR3: CATSRDLSGLYGYTF; DNA: TGTGCCACCAGCAGAGATCTCTCAGGGCTCTATGGCTACACCTTC
D: .; V: TRBV27; size: many; J: TRBJ2-7; CDR3: CASTPTGTIYEQYF; DNA: TGTGCCAGCACTCCTACCGGGACGATCTACGAGCAGTACTTC
D: TRBD1; V: TRBV12-3/TRBV12-4; size: few; J: TRBJ1-1; CDR3: CASSQDRVLNTEAFF; DNA: TGTGCCAGCAGCCAAGACAGGGTTCTGAACACTGAAGCTTTCTTT